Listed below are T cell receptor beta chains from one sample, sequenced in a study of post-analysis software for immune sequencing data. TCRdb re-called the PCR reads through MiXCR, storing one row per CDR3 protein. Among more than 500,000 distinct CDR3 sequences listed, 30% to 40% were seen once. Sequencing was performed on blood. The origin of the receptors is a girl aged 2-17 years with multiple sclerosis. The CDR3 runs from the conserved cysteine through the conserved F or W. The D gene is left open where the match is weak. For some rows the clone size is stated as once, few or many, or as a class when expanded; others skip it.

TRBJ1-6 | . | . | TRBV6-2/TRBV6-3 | TGTGCCAGCAGTGACCCGAGCTCCTATAATTCACCCCTCCACTTT | CASSDPSSYNSPLHF
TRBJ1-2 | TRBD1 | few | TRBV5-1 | TGCGCCAGCAGCTTGGGGGACAGGGATGGCTACACCTTC | CASSLGDRDGYTF
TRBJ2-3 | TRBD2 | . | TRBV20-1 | TGCAGTGCTAGGACCCCAGCGGGAGGGTTCGATACGCAGTATTTT | CSARTPAGGFDTQYF
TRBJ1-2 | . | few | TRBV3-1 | TGTGCCAGCAGCCAAGGGGACCGCAGGTACACCTTC | CASSQGDRRYTF
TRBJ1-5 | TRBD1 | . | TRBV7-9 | TGTGCCAGCAGTTCCGGGACAGGTTGGGGGGATCAGCCCCAGCATTTT | CASSSGTGWGDQPQHF
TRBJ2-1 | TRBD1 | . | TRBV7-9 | TGTGCCAGCAGCATACGACAGGGGACCTACAATGAGCAGTTCTTC | CASSIRQGTYNEQFF
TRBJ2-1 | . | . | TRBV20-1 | TGCAGTGCTGGCTCGGGGAAGAGCTCCTACAATGAGCAGTTCTTC | CSAGSGKSSYNEQFF
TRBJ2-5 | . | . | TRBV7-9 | TGTGCCAGCAGCCCCCGACTACAAGGTTGGGGGGAGACCCAGTACTTC | CASSPRLQGWGETQYF
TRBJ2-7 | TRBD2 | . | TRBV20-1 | TGCAGTGCTAGAGATCCCTCGACTAGCGGACACTACGAGCAGTACTTC | CSARDPSTSGHYEQYF
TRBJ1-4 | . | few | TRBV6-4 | TGTGCCAGCAGTGTACAGTTTAATGAAAAACTGTTTTTT | CASSVQFNEKLFF
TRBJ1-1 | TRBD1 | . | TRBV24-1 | TGTGCCACCAGTGATTCGGGCGCAGGGGGGATGAACACTGAAGCTTTCTTT | CATSDSGAGGMNTEAFF
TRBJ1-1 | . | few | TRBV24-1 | TGTGCCACCAGAGAGGGGGGGAACACTGAAGCTTTCTTT | CATREGGNTEAFF
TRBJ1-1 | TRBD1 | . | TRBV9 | TGTGCCAGCAGCTCAGCTACCGGGACAGGGTGGACTGAAGCTTTCTTT | CASSSATGTGWTEAFF